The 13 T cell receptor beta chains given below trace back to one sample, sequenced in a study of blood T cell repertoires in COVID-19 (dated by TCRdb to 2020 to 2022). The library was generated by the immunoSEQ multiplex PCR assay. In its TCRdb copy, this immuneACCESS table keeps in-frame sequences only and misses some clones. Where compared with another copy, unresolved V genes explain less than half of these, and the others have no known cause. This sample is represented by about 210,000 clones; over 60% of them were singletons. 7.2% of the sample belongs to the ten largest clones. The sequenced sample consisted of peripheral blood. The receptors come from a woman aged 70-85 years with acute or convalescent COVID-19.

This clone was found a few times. DNA for the CDR3: TGTGCCTGGAGTGTACTGGACAGGCGTGGCTACACCTTC. Protein sequence: CAWSVLDRRGYTF. The J gene is TRBJ1-2, the V gene TRBV30; 7 positions match TRBD1. The V and J ends lost 0 bases and 7 bases, in that order; junction bases with no gene match: 5. CDR1 GTSNPN and CDR2 SVGIG come from the germline V gene (reference sequence). This CDR3 has 13 residues.

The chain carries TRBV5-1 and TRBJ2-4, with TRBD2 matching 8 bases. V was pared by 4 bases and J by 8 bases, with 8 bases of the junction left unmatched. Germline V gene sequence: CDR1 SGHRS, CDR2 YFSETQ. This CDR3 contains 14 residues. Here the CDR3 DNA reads TGCGCCAGCAGCGTCGGGGGGGCAATAGACATTCAGTACTTC. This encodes CASSVGGAIDIQYF.

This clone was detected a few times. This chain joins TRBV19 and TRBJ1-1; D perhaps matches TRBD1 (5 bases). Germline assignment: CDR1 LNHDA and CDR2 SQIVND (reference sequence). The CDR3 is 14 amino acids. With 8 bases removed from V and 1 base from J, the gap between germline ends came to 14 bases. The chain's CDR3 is CASQVGGRNTEAFF. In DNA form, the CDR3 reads TGTGCCAGTCAAGTCGGGGGAAGGAACACTGAAGCTTTCTTT.

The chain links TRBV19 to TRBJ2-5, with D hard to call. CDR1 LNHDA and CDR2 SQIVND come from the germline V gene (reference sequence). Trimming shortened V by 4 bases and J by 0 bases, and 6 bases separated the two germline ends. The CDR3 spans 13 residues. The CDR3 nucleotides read TGTGCCAGTAGTACCCAGTACCAAGAGACCCAGTACTTC. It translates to CASSTQYQETQYF.

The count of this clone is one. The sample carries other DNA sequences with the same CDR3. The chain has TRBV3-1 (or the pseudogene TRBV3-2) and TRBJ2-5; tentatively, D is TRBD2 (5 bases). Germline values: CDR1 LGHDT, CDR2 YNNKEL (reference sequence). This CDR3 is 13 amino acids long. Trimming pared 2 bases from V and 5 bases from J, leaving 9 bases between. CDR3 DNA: TGTGCCAGCAGCCAATCCCGAGGGGAGACCCAGTACTTC. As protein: CASSQSRGETQYF.

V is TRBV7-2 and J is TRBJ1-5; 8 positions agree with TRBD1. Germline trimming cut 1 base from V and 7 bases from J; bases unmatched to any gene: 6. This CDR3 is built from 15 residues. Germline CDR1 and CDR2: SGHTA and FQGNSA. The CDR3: CASSLVTGGGQPQHF. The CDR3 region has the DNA TGTGCCAGCAGCTTAGTTACAGGGGGGGGGCAGCCCCAGCATTTT. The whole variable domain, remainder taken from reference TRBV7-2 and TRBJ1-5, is GAGVSQSPSNKVTEKGKDVELRCDPISGHTALYWYRQSLGQGLEFLIYFQGNSAPDKSGLPSDRFSAERTGGSVSTLTIQRTQQEDSAVYLCASSLVTGGGQPQHFGDGTRLSIL.

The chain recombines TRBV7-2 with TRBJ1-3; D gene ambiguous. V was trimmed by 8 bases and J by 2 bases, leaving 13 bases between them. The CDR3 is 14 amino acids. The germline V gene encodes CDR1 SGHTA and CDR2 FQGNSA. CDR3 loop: CASAEGGAGNTIYF. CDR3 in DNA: TGTGCCAGCGCCGAAGGCGGGGCTGGAAACACCATATATTTT.

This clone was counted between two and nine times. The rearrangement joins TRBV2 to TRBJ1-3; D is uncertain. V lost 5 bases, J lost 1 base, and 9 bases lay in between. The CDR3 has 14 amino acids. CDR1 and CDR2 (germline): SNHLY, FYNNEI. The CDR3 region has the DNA TGTGCCAGCAGTAATACAGAGTCTGGAAACACCATATATTTT. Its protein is CASSNTESGNTIYF.

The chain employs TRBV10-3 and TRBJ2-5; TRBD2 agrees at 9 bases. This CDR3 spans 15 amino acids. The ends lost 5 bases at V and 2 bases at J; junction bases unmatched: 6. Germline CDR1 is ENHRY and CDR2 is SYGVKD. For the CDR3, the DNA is TGTGCCATCAGTCCCGGGACTAGCCCGCAAGAGACCCAGTACTTC. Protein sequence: CAISPGTSPQETQYF.

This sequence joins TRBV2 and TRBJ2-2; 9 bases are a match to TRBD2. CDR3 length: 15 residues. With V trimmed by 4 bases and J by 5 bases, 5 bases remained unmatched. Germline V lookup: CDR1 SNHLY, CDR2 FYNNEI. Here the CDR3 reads CASSGTTSGTGELFF. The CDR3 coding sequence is TGTGCCAGCAGTGGGACGACTAGCGGTACCGGGGAGCTGTTTTTT.

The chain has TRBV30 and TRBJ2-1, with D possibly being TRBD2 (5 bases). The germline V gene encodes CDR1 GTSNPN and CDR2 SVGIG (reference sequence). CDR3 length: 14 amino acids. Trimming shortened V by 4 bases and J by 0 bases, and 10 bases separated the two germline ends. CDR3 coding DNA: TGTGCCTGGAAATTCGGGGTCTCCTACAATGAGCAGTTCTTC. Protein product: CAWKFGVSYNEQFF.

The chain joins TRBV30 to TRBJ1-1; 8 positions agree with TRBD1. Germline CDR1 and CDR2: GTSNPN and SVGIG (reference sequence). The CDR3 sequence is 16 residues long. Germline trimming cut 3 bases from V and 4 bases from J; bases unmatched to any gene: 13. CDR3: CAWSSDRAPPATEAFF. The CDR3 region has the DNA TGTGCCTGGAGCTCGGACAGGGCCCCCCCTGCCACTGAAGCTTTCTTT.

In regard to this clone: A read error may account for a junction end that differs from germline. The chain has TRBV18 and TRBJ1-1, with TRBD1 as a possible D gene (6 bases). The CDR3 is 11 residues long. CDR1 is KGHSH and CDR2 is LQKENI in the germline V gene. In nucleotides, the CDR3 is TGTGCCAGCTCACGGGACACAGAAGCTTTCTTT. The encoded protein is CASSRDTEAFF.